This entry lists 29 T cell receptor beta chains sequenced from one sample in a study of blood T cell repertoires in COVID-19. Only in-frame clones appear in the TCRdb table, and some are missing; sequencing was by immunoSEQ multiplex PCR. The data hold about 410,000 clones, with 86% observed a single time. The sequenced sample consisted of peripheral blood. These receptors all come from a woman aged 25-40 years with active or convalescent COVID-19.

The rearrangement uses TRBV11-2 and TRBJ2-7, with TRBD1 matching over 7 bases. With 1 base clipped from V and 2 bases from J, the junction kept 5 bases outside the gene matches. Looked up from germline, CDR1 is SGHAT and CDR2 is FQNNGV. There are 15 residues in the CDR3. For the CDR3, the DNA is TGTGCCAGCAGCTTAGGGCCGACAGGGCCCTACGAGCAGTACTTC. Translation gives CASSLGPTGPYEQYF.

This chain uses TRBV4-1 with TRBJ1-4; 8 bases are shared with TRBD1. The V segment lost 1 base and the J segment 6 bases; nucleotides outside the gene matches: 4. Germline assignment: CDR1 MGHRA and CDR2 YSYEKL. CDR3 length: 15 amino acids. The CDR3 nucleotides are TGCGCCAGCAGCCAAGTGTGGGGACAGGATGAAAAACTGTTTTTT. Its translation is CASSQVWGQDEKLFF.

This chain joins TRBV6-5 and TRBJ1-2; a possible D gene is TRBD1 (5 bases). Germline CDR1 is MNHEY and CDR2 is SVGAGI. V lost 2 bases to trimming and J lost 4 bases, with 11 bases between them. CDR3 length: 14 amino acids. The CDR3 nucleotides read TGTGCCAGCAGTTACGCCCAGGGAACCTATGGCTACACCTTC. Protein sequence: CASSYAQGTYGYTF.

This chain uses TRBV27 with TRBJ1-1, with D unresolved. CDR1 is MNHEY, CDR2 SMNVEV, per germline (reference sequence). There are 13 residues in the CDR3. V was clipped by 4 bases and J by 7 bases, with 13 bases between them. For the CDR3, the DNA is TGTGCCAGCAGTTCCATCCCATCGGGTGAAGCTTTCTTT. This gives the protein CASSSIPSGEAFF.

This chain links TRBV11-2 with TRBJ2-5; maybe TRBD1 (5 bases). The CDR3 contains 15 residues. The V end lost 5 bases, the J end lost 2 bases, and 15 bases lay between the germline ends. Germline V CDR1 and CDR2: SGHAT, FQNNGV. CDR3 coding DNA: TGTGCCAGCAGCGCCACCAGGGTTGCTCAAGAGACCCAGTACTTC. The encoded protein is CASSATRVAQETQYF. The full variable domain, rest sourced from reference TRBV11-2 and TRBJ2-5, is EAGVAQSPRYKIIEKRQSVAFWCNPISGHATLYWYQQILGQGPKLLIQFQNNGVVDDSQLPKDRFSAERLKGVDSTLKIQPAKLEDSAVYLCASSATRVAQETQYFGPGTRLLVL.

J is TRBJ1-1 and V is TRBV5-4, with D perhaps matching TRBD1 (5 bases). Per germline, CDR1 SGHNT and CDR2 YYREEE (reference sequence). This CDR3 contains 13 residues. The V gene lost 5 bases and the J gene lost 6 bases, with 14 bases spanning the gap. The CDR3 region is CASSSPDNPEAFF. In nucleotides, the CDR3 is TGTGCCAGCAGTTCTCCGGACAATCCTGAAGCTTTCTTT.

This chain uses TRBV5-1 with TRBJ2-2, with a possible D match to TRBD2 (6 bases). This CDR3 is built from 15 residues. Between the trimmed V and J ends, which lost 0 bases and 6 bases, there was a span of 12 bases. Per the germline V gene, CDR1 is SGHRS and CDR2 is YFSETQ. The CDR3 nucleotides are TGCGCCAGCAGCTTGGCCCAGGAGGGATCCGGGGAGCTGTTTTTT. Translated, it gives CASSLAQEGSGELFF.

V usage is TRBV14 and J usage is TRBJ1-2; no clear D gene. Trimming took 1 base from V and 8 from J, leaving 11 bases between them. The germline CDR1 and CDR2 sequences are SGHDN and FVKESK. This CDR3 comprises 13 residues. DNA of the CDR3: TGTGCCAGCAGCCAAGTGTCCGGGTACGGCTACACCTTC. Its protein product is CASSQVSGYGYTF. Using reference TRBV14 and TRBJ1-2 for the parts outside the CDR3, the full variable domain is EAGVTQFPSHSVIEKGQTVTLRCDPISGHDNLYWYRRVMGKEIKFLLHFVKESKQDESGMPNNRFLAERTGGTYSTLKVQPAELEDSGVYFCASSQVSGYGYTFGSGTRLTVV.

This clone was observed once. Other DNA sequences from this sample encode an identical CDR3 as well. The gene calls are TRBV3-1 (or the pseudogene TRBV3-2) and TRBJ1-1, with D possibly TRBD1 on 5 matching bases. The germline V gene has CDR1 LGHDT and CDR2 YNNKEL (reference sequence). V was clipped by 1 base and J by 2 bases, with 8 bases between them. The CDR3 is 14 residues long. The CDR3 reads CASSQGQPNTEAFF. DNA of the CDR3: TGTGCCAGCAGCCAAGGACAGCCTAACACTGAAGCTTTCTTT.

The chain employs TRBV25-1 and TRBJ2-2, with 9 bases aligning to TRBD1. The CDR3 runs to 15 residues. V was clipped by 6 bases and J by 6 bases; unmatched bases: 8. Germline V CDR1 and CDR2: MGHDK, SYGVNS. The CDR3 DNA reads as TGTGCCAGCAGCGAGTCGGGACAGGGTTCCGGGGAGCTGTTTTTT. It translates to CASSESGQGSGELFF.

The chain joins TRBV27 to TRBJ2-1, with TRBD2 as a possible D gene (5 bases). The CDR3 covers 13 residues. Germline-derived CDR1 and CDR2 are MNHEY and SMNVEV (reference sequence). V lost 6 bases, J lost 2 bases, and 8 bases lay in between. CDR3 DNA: TGTGCCAGCAGGGACGGGACCTACAATGAGCAGTTCTTC. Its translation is CASRDGTYNEQFF.

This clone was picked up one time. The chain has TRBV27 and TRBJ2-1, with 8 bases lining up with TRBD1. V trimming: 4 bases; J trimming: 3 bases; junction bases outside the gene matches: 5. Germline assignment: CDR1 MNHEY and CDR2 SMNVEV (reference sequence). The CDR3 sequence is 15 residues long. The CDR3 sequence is CASSSTGGYYNEQFF. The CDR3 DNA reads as TGTGCCAGCAGTTCTACAGGGGGATACTACAATGAGCAGTTCTTC.

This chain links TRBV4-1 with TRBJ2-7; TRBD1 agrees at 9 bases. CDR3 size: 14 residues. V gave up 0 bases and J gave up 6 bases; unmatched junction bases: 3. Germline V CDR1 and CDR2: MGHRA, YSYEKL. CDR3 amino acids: CASSQEYRGREQYF. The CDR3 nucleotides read TGCGCCAGCAGCCAAGAGTACAGGGGGCGCGAGCAGTACTTC.

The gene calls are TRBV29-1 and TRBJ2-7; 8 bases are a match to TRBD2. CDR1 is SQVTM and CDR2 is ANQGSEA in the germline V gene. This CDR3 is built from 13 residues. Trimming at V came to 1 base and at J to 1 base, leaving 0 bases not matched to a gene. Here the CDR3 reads CSVEAGGSYEQYF. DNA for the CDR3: TGCAGCGTTGAAGCGGGAGGGTCCTACGAGCAGTACTTC.

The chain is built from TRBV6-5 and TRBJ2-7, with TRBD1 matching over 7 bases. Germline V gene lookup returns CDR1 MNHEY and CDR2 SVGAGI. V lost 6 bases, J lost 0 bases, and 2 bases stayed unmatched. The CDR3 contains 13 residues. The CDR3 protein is CASRGTASYEQYF. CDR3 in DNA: TGTGCCAGCAGAGGGACAGCCTCCTACGAGCAGTACTTC.

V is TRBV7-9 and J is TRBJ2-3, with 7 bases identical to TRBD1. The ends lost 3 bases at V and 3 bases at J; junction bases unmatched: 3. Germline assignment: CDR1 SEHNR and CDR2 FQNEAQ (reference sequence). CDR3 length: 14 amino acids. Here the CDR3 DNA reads TGTGCCAGCAGCTTCAAACAGGGGACAGATACGCAGTATTTT. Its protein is CASSFKQGTDTQYF.

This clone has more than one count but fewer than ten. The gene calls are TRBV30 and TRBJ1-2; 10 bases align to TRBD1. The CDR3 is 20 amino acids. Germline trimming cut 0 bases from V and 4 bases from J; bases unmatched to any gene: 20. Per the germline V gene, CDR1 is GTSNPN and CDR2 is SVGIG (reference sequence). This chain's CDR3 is CAWSVRRPLSPRDRGYGYTF. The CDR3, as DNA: TGTGCCTGGAGTGTACGCCGCCCCCTTTCCCCAAGGGACAGGGGCTATGGCTACACCTTC. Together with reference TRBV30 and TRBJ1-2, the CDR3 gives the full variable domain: SQTIHQWPATLVQPVGSPLSLECTVEGTSNPNLYWYRQAAGRGLQLLFYSVGIGQISSEVPQNLSASRPQDRQFILSSKKLLLSDSGFYLCAWSVRRPLSPRDRGYGYTFGSGTRLTVV.

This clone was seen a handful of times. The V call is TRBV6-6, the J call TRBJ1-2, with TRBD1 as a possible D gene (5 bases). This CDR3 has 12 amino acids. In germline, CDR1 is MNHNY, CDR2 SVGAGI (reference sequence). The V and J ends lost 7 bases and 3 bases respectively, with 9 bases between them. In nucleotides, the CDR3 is TGTGCCAGCACACCAGGGTACTATGGCTACACCTTC. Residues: CASTPGYYGYTF.

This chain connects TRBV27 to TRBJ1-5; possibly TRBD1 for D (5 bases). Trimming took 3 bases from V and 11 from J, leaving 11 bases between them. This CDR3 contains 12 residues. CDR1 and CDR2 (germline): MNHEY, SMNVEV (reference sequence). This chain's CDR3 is CASSFGGSAQHF. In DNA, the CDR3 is TGTGCCAGCAGTTTCGGGGGGTCCGCCCAGCATTTT.

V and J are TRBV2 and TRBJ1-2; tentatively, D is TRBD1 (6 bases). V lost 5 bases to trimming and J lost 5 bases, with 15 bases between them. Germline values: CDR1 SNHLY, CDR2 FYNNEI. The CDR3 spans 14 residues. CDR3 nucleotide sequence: TGTGCCAGCAGTAACAGGGTAATTTCGTATGGCTACACCTTC. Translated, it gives CASSNRVISYGYTF.

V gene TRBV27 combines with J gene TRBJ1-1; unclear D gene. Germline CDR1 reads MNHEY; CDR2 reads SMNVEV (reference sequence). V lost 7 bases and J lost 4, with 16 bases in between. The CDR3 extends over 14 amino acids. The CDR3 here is CASNGYGGSTEAFF. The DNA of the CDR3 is TGTGCCAGCAATGGATACGGAGGCAGCACTGAAGCTTTCTTT.

CDR3 in DNA: TGCGCCAGCAGCCAAGTTATGCTAGCGGGAGGATACGAGCAGTACTTC. Amino acid sequence: CASSQVMLAGGYEQYF. The gene calls are TRBV4-1 and TRBJ2-7, with TRBD2 identical over 11 bases. Trimming at V came to 1 base and at J to 4 bases, leaving 6 bases not matched to a gene. The CDR3 sequence is 16 residues long. Germline CDR1 is MGHRA and CDR2 is YSYEKL.

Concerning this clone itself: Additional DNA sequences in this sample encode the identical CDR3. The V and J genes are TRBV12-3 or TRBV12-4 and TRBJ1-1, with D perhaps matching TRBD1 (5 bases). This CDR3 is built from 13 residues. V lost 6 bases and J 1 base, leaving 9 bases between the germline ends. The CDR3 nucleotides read TGTGCCAGCAGCCTGGGGGGGAACACTGAAGCTTTCTTT. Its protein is CASSLGGNTEAFF.

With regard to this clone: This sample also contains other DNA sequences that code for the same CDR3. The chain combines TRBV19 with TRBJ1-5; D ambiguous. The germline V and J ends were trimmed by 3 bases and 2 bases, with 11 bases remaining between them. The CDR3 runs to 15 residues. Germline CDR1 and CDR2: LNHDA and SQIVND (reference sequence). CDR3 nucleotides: TGTGCCAGTAGTATTTTAGGACTCGGCAATCAGCCCCAGCATTTT. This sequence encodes CASSILGLGNQPQHF.

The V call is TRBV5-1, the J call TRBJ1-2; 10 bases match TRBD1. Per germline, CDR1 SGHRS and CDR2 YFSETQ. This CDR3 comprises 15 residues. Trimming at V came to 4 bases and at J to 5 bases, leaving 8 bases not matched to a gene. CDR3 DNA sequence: TGCGCCAGCAGCCTCTCCGGACAGGGGGATTATGGCTACACCTTC. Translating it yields CASSLSGQGDYGYTF. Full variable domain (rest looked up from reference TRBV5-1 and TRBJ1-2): KAGVTQTPRYLIKTRGQQVTLSCSPISGHRSVSWYQQTPGQGLQFLFEYFSETQRNKGNFPGRFSGRQFSNSRSEMNVSTLELGDSALYLCASSLSGQGDYGYTFGSGTRLTVV.

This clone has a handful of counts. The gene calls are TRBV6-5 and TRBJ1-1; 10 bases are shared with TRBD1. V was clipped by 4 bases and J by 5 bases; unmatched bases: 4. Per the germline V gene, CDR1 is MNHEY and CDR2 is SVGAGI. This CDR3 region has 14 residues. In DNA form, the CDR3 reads TGTGCCAGCAGTTCGACAGGGGGCCTTACTGAAGCTTTCTTT. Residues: CASSSTGGLTEAFF.

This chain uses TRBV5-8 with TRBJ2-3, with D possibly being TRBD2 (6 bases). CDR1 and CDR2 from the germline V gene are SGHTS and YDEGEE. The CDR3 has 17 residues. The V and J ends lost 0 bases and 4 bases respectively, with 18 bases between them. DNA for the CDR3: TGTGCCAGCAGCTTGGGCGGATGGCGGGGAGAGGCAGATACGCAGTATTTT. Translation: CASSLGGWRGEADTQYF.

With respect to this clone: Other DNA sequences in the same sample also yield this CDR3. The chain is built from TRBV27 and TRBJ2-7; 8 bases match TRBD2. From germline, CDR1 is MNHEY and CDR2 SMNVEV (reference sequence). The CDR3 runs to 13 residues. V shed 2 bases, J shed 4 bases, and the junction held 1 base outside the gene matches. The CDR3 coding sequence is TGTGCCAGCAGTTTAAGCGGGGGTTACGAGCAGTACTTC. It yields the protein CASSLSGGYEQYF.

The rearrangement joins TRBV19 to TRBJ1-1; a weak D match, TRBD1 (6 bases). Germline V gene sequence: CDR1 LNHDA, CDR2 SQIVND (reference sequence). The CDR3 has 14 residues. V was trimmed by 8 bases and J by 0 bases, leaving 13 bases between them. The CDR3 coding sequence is TGTGCCAGTGGGCAGGGGAGAATGAACACTGAAGCTTTCTTT. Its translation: CASGQGRMNTEAFF.